This T cell receptor beta chain was identified during a study of shared clonotypes between healthy human individuals (dated by TCRdb to 2018 to 2020). In the study overall: Three men and two women, aged 18 to 49 years, made up the cohort. For each donor, three plates each were used for CD4 naive and CD4 memory, two plates were used for CD8 naive, and one plate was used for CD8 memory. The study deeply sequenced blood TCR repertoires of several healthy adults to estimate repertoire size and the extent of clonotype sharing between individuals. Libraries were prepared and TCR repertoires were sequenced by different laboratories using diverse techniques, in order to increase sequencing depth and limit assay-specific biases. Between about 0.9 and 10 billion PBMCs per donor were obtained by leukapheresis. Points the paper makes about the study in general: Sampling was limited to blood, and TCR repertoires in tissue likely differ from TCR repertoires in blood. Because the study included a small number of donors, the genetic and exposure-history diversity represented was limited. Based on pairwise subsampling, the degree of clonotype sharing among donors was expected to be affected by sequencing depth. Approximately 5% of naive CD4, around 4% of naive CD8, 2.3% of memory CD4, and about 0.4% of memory CD8 clonotypes were shared across a few donors. Higher generation probabilities were observed for clonotypes shared by all four sorted-subset donors than for non-shared clonotypes. Larger estimated clonotype richness was generally found for naive subsets than for memory subsets. Rarefaction of sorted-subset datasets indicated incomplete sequencing despite the large sequencing depth.

Turning to this clone: Its antigen is currently not known. No base-level quality is on record; no much larger clone is a single base apart.

The donors were healthy, HIV-negative adults with no recently reported acute infections or vaccinations. Only Caucasian adults living in Nashville, Tennessee, USA were represented among the donors. The CD8 memory samples were a combination of magnetically selected CD45RO+ cells and CCR7-negative CD45RA+ effector memory (TemRA) cells. Blood was collected by leukapheresis, and PBMCs were isolated by Ficoll-Histopaque density gradient centrifugation and then cryopreserved in liquid nitrogen vapor phase. Analytical flow cytometry was used to check the purity and quantity of each magnetically sorted T cell population. From each sorted fraction, genomic DNA was isolated and quantified by UV absorbance on a Nanodrop 2000c. Using the deep immunoSEQ assay, multiplex PCR amplified TCR CDR3 regions from genomic DNA. Extracted genomic DNA from each cell subset was distributed evenly across all wells of several immunoSEQ 96-well plates, and each plate was treated as a replicate. For sorted subsets, roughly 200 ng of genomic DNA, equivalent to around 30,000 T cell genomes, went into each replicate PCR. Purified libraries were quantified with a Qubit 3.0 fluorometer, sized on a Bioanalyzer 2100, and re-quantified with the KAPA Library Quantification kit. A separate single-read 150-cycle Illumina NextSeq 550 flow cell was used to sequence each immunoSEQ 96-well plate. The published analysis was carried out like this. Because the immunoSEQ output included only junctional sequences and no quality scores, the filtering could not be the same as the filtering used for full-length reads. Sequences were annotated with PyIR, a Python wrapper for IgBLAST v1.9, using IMGT germline references to assign V/J genes and CDR3. Reads were removed for weak V/J assignments (E-value above 1e-6), missing CDR3, stop codons, out-of-frame junctions, or ambiguous translated residues. V3J clonotypes were defined by identical inferred V gene, J gene, and CDR3 amino acid sequence. Percentage overlap between repertoires was computed as shared unique clonotypes divided by the size of the smaller repertoire. RTK rarefaction, the Chao1 estimator, and Recon v2.1 estimates of unobserved clonotypes were used to assess repertoire richness. OLGA was used to compute generation probabilities for all TCRbeta clonotypes that the gDNA method yielded from a handful of donors. TCRdb re-hosts the immuneACCESS table, in-frame sequences only. Its copies lack some clones; in the studies checked, an unresolved V gene accounts for under half of them, and the cause for the rest is not known. That table furnishes V, J and clone size, whereas the DNA furnished D and trimming. In this sample the table shows approximately 88,000 clones, approximately 75% of which occur a single time. The biggest ten clones account for roughly 50% of the sample.

The receptor was isolated from a man aged 25 to 40 in good health. Sample: memory CD8+ T cells sorted from blood. The sample's cell subset or site label, in plain terms: CD45RO+ cells pooled with CCR7-negative TemRA cells.

At the DNA level, the sequence is TGCGCCAGCGGCCGGGACAGGGGTTACAATGAGCAGTTCTTC. It specifies CASGRDRGYNEQFF. The rearranged segments are TRBV5-1 and TRBJ2-1; 10 of the junction bases match TRBD1. Including the terminal cysteine and phenylalanine, the CDR3 comprises 14 residues. Of all the DNA, just the CDR3 is kept, 42 bases in frame from base 1. CDR1 SGHRS and CDR2 YFSETQ are derived from the germline V gene. From V the trimming removes 7 bases and from J it removes 4 bases, while the gene matches leave 5 bases of the junction unaccounted for.